The entry that follows covers one TCR beta chain sequence. This clone showed up just a few times. Its antigen has not been determined. No base qualities exist here, and no much larger clone lies one base off it. This sample was included in a study of shared clonotypes between healthy human individuals (TCRdb year 2020). A note on the overall study: Two women and a few men aged 18 to 49 years were included in the cohort. Per donor, three plates each were used for CD4 naive and CD4 memory, two for CD8 naive, and one for CD8 memory. Each donor's leukapheresis produced roughly between roughly 0.94 and 9.5 billion PBMCs. Blood TCR repertoires of 5 or 6 healthy adults were deeply sequenced to estimate repertoire size and the extent of clonotype sharing between individuals. To increase sequencing depth and limit assay-specific biases, TCR repertoire library preparation and sequencing were carried out by different laboratories using diverse techniques.

Broad study findings and their caveats: When a handful of donors were compared, the shared fraction of clonotypes was about 5.4% for naive CD4, around 3.6% for naive CD8, 2.3% for memory CD4, and 0.3% to 0.5% for memory CD8. Sampling was limited to blood, and TCR repertoires in tissue likely differ from TCR repertoires in blood. Even with the large sequencing depth, rarefaction of the sorted-subset datasets indicated that sequencing was incomplete. Because the study included only a small number of donors, the genetic and exposure-history diversity represented was limited. Pairwise subsampling indicated that sequencing depth was expected to affect the degree of clonotype sharing among donors. Clonotypes shared by all four sorted-subset donors showed higher generation probabilities than non-shared clonotypes. Naive subsets generally had larger estimated clonotype richness than memory subsets.

Using the deep immunoSEQ assay, TCR CDR3 regions were amplified from genomic DNA by multiplex PCR. Extracted genomic DNA from each cell subset was distributed evenly across all wells of several immunoSEQ 96-well plates, and each plate was treated as a replicate. For sorted subsets, approximately 200 ng of genomic DNA, equivalent to 25,000 to 35,000 T cell genomes, went into each replicate PCR. Purified libraries were measured with a Qubit 3.0 fluorometer, size-checked on a Bioanalyzer 2100, and measured again with the KAPA Library Quantification kit. A separate single-read 150-cycle Illumina NextSeq 550 flow cell was used to sequence each immunoSEQ 96-well plate. As for how the authors treated the data: Because the immunoSEQ output held only junctional sequences and lacked quality scores, the filtering could not match the filtering applied to full-length reads. To assign V/J genes and CDR3, sequences were annotated against IMGT germline references using PyIR, a Python wrapper for IgBLAST v1.9. Reads were removed for weak V/J assignments (E-value above 1e-6), missing CDR3, stop codons, out-of-frame junctions, or ambiguous translated residues. V3J clonotypes were defined by identical inferred V gene, J gene, and CDR3 amino acid sequence. Percentage overlap between repertoires was computed as shared unique clonotypes divided by the size of the smaller repertoire. RTK rarefaction, the Chao1 estimator, and Recon v2.1 estimates of unobserved clonotypes were used to assess repertoire richness. Generation probabilities were computed with OLGA for all TCRbeta clonotypes obtained by the gDNA method from four donors. TCRdb provides this immuneACCESS table in a form limited to in-frame rearrangements. Some clones are lacking; in checked studies, under half of them reflect an unresolved V gene, and why the rest are absent is not known. The V and J calls and clone size come from that table; D and trimming were worked out from the DNA. The sample table holds around 350,000 clones, of which about 70% were seen once. Together, the top ten hold about 10% of the sample.

The CDR3 numbers 16 residues from cysteine through phenylalanine. Only the CDR3 portion is preserved as DNA: 48 bases, with reading frame beginning at the first base. V trim: 1 base; J trim: 4 bases; unmatched bases: 4. CDR1 SEHNR and CDR2 FQNEAQ are derived from the germline V gene (reference sequence). The donors were healthy, HIV-negative adults who had no recently reported acute infections or vaccinations. Every donor was a Caucasian adult living in Nashville, Tennessee, USA. CD4+ T cells were enriched by magnetic negative selection; naive cells were then positively selected on CD45RA, and the negative fraction formed the memory subset. Blood was obtained by leukapheresis, after which PBMCs were separated by Ficoll-Histopaque density gradient centrifugation and cryopreserved in liquid nitrogen vapor phase. Analytical flow cytometry was used to check the purity and quantity of every magnetically sorted T cell population. From each sorted fraction, genomic DNA was isolated and quantified by UV absorbance on a Nanodrop 2000c.

The sequencing sample was made of memory CD4+ T cells sorted from blood. The cell subset or site label for this specimen denotes: CD45RA-negative fraction. This clonotype was obtained from a man under 40 in good health. This sequence uses TRBV7-9 and TRBJ1-2; 12 junctional bases match TRBD1. The CDR3 reads as follows: CASSLDGTGGGYGYTF. The bases are TGTGCCAGCAGCTTAGACGGGACAGGGGGCGGCTATGGCTACACCTTC.